The entry below describes one T cell receptor beta chain. The source of the sample is a study of blood T cells in healthy people across ages. Researchers collected ten milliliters of peripheral blood from every single donor. With a J-beta primer mix and a sample-barcoded 5' primer, a second PCR ran roughly 7 to 11 cycles. From the 5' RACE reads, TCRdb called clonotypes with MiXCR, one entry per CDR3 protein. The table shows roughly 1.6 million distinct CDR3 sequences, with roughly 32% occurring only once. The specimen sequenced was blood. The sequence was obtained from a woman aged 25 to 39 in good health.

In nucleotides, the CDR3 is TGCGCCAGCAGCTTGGCCGTGGTCTACAATGAGCAGTACTTC. It codes for CASSLAVVYNEQYF. V gene TRBV5-1 combines with J gene TRBJ2-1; no reliable D call. The J call may be wrong; the DNA end is better matched by TRBJ2-7. CDR3 length: 14 amino acids. The germline V gene has CDR1 SGHRS and CDR2 YFSETQ.